Presented here are 25 T cell receptor beta chains from one specimen sequenced in a study of breast tumors, draining lymph nodes, adjacent tissues. From the multiplex PCR reads, TCRdb called clonotypes with MiXCR, one entry per CDR3 protein. The sample has about 9,600 distinct CDR3 sequences, about two fifths seen once; the top ten hold approximately 15%. The sample taken for sequencing was tumor-adjacent breast tissue. The receptors come from a female donor with breast cancer. Some clones in this sample may be carry-over from other donors' samples.

The chain couples TRBV20-1 to TRBJ2-3, with D uncertain. V shed 4 bases and J shed 6 bases, with 20 bases lying between them. CDR1 and CDR2 (germline): DFQATT, SNEGSKA (reference sequence). The CDR3 runs 15 residues. The CDR3 region is CSAISPQFNLDTQYF. CDR3 in DNA: TGCAGTGCTATTTCTCCCCAGTTTAATCTCGATACGCAGTATTTT.

This clonotype was counted at least ten times. This chain joins TRBV5-1 and TRBJ1-4; TRBD1 matches at 8 bases. CDR1 and CDR2 from the germline V gene are SGHRS and YFSETQ. V lost 5 bases and J lost 0; bases outside the gene matches: 9. The length of the CDR3 is 17 residues. CDR3 sequence (DNA): TGCGCCAGCAGGACGGGACAGGCTCTGACAACTAATGAAAAACTGTTTTTT. Translated, it gives CASRTGQALTTNEKLFF.

The rearrangement joins TRBV7-9 to TRBJ2-1, with TRBD2 identical over 14 bases. After removal of 5 bases from V and 7 bases from J, the junction contained 16 bases not matched to a gene. In germline, CDR1 is SEHNR, CDR2 FQNEAQ (reference sequence). The CDR3 contains 19 residues. DNA for the CDR3: TGTGCCAGCAGCCGCCGGGGACTAGCGGGAGACTTTCCGGGTAATGAGCAGTTCTTC. This translates into CASSRRGLAGDFPGNEQFF.

In this sample, this clonotype turned up many times. This may stem from a read error, because a much larger clone lies one nucleotide away. The V call is TRBV6-6, the J call TRBJ2-7, with D possibly being TRBD2 (5 bases). CDR3 size: 13 residues. V was cut by 9 bases and J by 4 bases, with 16 bases left in between. Germline V gene data show CDR1 as MNHNY and CDR2 as SVGAGI (reference sequence). This CDR3 is CASPGRDLYEQYF. DNA of the CDR3: TGTGCCAGTCCTGGACGGGATCTGTACGAGCAGTACTTC.

This clonotype was seen many times. V and J are TRBV28 and TRBJ1-2, with 7 bases lining up with TRBD1. Germline CDR1 and CDR2: MDHEN and SYDVKM. The CDR3 length is 13 residues. V dropped 6 bases and J dropped 3; count of bases not matched to a gene: 4. The CDR3: CASSPGQDYGYTF. Written as DNA, the CDR3 is TGTGCCAGCAGCCCCGGACAGGACTATGGCTACACCTTC.

This clonotype is deemed medium-sized (0.01 to 0.1%). J is TRBJ2-7 and V is TRBV5-1; 14 nucleotides align to TRBD2. The CDR3 contains 16 residues. CDR1 and CDR2 from the germline V gene are SGHRS and YFSETQ. With 0 bases clipped from V and 4 bases from J, the junction kept 3 bases outside the gene matches. The CDR3 loop reads CASSLAGLAGEYEQYF. In nucleotides, the CDR3 is TGCGCCAGCAGCTTGGCGGGACTAGCGGGAGAGTACGAGCAGTACTTC. Combining the CDR3 with reference TRBV5-1 and TRBJ2-7 gives the whole variable domain KAGVTQTPRYLIKTRGQQVTLSCSPISGHRSVSWYQQTPGQGLQFLFEYFSETQRNKGNFPGRFSGRQFSNSRSEMNVSTLELGDSALYLCASSLAGLAGEYEQYFGPGTRLTVT.

This clonotype is judged medium-sized (0.01 to 0.1%). The chain combines TRBV20-1 with TRBJ2-7, with D perhaps TRBD2 (6 bases). The germline V gene has CDR1 DFQATT and CDR2 SNEGSKA (reference sequence). Trimming shortened V by 6 bases and J by 0 bases, and 15 bases separated the two germline ends. The CDR3 has 14 amino acids. CDR3 coding DNA: TGCAGTGCCCACCATGGGACTGTCTCCTACGAGCAGTACTTC. It encodes CSAHHGTVSYEQYF.

The sample holds a few counts of this clonotype. The rearrangement joins TRBV5-4 to TRBJ2-4; 7 bases line up with TRBD1. Germline CDR1 is SGHNT and CDR2 is YYREEE (reference sequence). This CDR3 is 13 amino acids long. V trimming: 4 bases; J trimming: 5 bases; junction bases outside the gene matches: 3. Here the CDR3 reads CASSAQGENIQYF. CDR3 DNA: TGTGCCAGCAGCGCCCAGGGGGAAAACATTCAGTACTTC.

The chain is built from TRBV9 and TRBJ2-3; D unresolved. The V and J ends lost 3 bases and 2 bases respectively, with 7 bases between them. This CDR3 has 13 amino acids. In germline, CDR1 is SGDLS, CDR2 YYNGEE. The CDR3 here is CASSAGSTDTQYF. The CDR3 DNA follows: TGTGCCAGCAGCGCCGGGTCCACAGATACGCAGTATTTT.

This clonotype was detected many times. V is TRBV28 and J is TRBJ1-2, with 7 bases identical to TRBD1. Germline values: CDR1 MDHEN, CDR2 SYDVKM. The CDR3 consists of 15 residues. The J segment lost 0 bases and the V segment lost 6 bases, leaving 7 bases of the junction unmatched. The CDR3 sequence is CASRGGGLANYGYTF. The CDR3 coding sequence is TGTGCCAGCAGGGGAGGGGGCCTGGCTAACTATGGCTACACCTTC.

There are many counts of this clonotype. The chain is built from TRBV20-1 and TRBJ2-2, with D perhaps given as TRBD1 or TRBD2 (5 bases each). The CDR3 contains 16 residues. The germline gives CDR1 DFQATT, CDR2 SNEGSKA (reference sequence). Trimming shortened V by 0 bases and J by 3 bases, and 14 bases separated the two germline ends. The CDR3 loop reads CSARDPGQAYTGELFF. The CDR3, as DNA: TGCAGTGCTAGAGATCCGGGGCAGGCCTACACCGGGGAGCTGTTTTTT.

In this sample, this clonotype is medium-sized. V gene TRBV19 combines with J gene TRBJ2-7; 7 bases agree with TRBD2. With 5 bases clipped from V and 2 bases from J, the junction kept 6 bases outside the gene matches. This CDR3 is built from 14 residues. Germline V gene sequence: CDR1 LNHDA, CDR2 SQIVND (reference sequence). As DNA, the CDR3 is TGTGCCAGTAGTCAGGCTAGCGGTACCTACGAGCAGTACTTC. Its protein product is CASSQASGTYEQYF. Complete variable domain (other parts from reference TRBV19 and TRBJ2-7): DGGITQSPKYLFRKEGQNVTLSCEQNLNHDAMYWYRQDPGQGLRLIYYSQIVNDFQKGDIAEGYSVSREKKESFPLTVTSAQKNPTAFYLCASSQASGTYEQYFGPGTRLTVT.

The rearrangement links TRBV4-1 to TRBJ2-7; the D is unclear. CDR1 MGHRA and CDR2 YSYEKL come from the germline V gene. Trimming took 3 bases from V and 0 from J, leaving 9 bases between them. The CDR3 runs 14 residues. This CDR3 reads CASSHAGNSYEQYF. The CDR3 DNA reads TGCGCCAGCAGCCATGCTGGGAACTCCTACGAGCAGTACTTC.

Many counts were recorded for this clonotype. The chain employs TRBV12-3 or TRBV12-4 and TRBJ1-5; no definite D call. The CDR3 runs to 18 residues. V was trimmed by 3 bases and J by 4 bases, leaving 22 bases between them. The CDR3 bases are TGTGCCAGCAGTTTGGGAGTGAGCAGATCTCTTGGAAATCAGCCCCAGCATTTT. Protein: CASSLGVSRSLGNQPQHF.

The chain carries TRBV20-1 and TRBJ2-1, with 10 nucleotides matching TRBD2. Losses at the gene ends were 5 bases for V and 3 bases for J; bases not matched to a gene: 7. This CDR3 region has 15 residues. Germline V lookup: CDR1 DFQATT, CDR2 SNEGSKA (reference sequence). CDR3 coding DNA: TGCAGTGCTGACCGCCCTAGCGGGGGCTACAATGAGCAGTTCTTC. Its translation is CSADRPSGGYNEQFF.

This clonotype is deemed medium-sized (0.01 to 0.1%). The rearrangement links TRBV4-2 to TRBJ2-7; no firm D call. V was pared by 4 bases and J by 1 base, with 11 bases between. CDR3 size: 14 residues. Germline CDR1 reads LGHNA; CDR2 reads YNFKEQ. The CDR3 here is CASSPDLGSYEQYF. In DNA form, the CDR3 reads TGTGCCAGCAGCCCCGATCTAGGATCCTACGAGCAGTACTTC.

Concerning this clonotype itself: Mismatch with germline at one junction end may stem from a read error. V and J are TRBV7-3 and TRBJ2-3, with D tentatively TRBD1 (5 bases). This CDR3 contains 13 residues. Germline V gene data show CDR1 as SGHTA and CDR2 as FQGTGA. The CDR3 reads CSSSLGATDTQYF. The CDR3 DNA reads TGTTCCAGCAGCTTAGGGGCGACGGATACGCAGTATTTT.

The chain uses TRBV3-1 and TRBJ2-7, with 9 positions matching TRBD2. The CDR3 runs 15 residues. CDR1 and CDR2 from the germline V gene are LGHDT and YNNKEL (reference sequence). V gave up 4 bases and J gave up 3 bases; unmatched junction bases: 7. This CDR3 reads CASSPSSGKNYEQYF. The CDR3, as DNA: TGTGCCAGCAGCCCCTCTAGCGGGAAGAACTACGAGCAGTACTTC.

This clonotype was seen just once. This chain uses TRBV29-1 with TRBJ2-1; possibly TRBD2 for D (5 bases). Trimming stripped 3 bases from V and 2 bases from J, with 17 bases between. The CDR3 length is 16 residues. CDR1 SQVTM and CDR2 ANQGSEA come from the germline V gene. This CDR3 is CSVESLQRSPYNEQFF. CDR3 DNA: TGCAGCGTTGAGTCCCTCCAGCGGAGCCCCTACAATGAGCAGTTCTTC.

The chain has TRBV12-5 and TRBJ1-6, with TRBD1 matching over 12 bases. Germline CDR1 is LGHNT and CDR2 is FRNRAP. Trimming at V came to 4 bases and at J to 10 bases, leaving 5 bases not matched to a gene. The CDR3 contains 15 residues. CDR3 protein: CASGSGTGGQSPLHF. The CDR3 nucleotides are TGTGCTAGTGGTTCGGGGACAGGGGGCCAATCACCCCTCCACTTT.

The rearrangement uses TRBV15 and TRBJ2-7, with 11 bases fitting TRBD1. Per germline, CDR1 LNHNV and CDR2 YYDKDF (reference sequence). This CDR3 has 14 amino acids. The trim removed 3 bases at V and 6 bases at J, leaving 4 bases unmatched. The CDR3 nucleotides read TGTGCCACCAGCAGGGGACAGGGGGGGCGCGAGCAGTACTTC. Protein sequence: CATSRGQGGREQYF.

This clonotype was counted only a few times. V usage is TRBV9 and J usage is TRBJ2-7; D gene unclear. CDR3 length: 17 residues. V lost 2 bases and J lost 7, with 25 bases in between. The germline V gene has CDR1 SGDLS and CDR2 YYNGEE. The CDR3 DNA reads TGTGCCAGCAGCGTCCCTAAGGTGGGGTCCCCTTCTTGGGAGCAGTACTTC. Translated: CASSVPKVGSPSWEQYF.

This clonotype was counted ten times or more. The rearrangement joins TRBV9 to TRBJ2-7, with TRBD1 identical over 11 bases. Germline CDR1 reads SGDLS; CDR2 reads YYNGEE. CDR3 length equals 16 residues. With 0 bases clipped from V and 5 bases from J, the junction kept 7 bases outside the gene matches. The CDR3 DNA sequence: TGTGCCAGCAGCGTAGCTACGAGGACAGGGGGCGACGAGCAGTACTTC. Translated, it gives CASSVATRTGGDEQYF.

Note on this clonotype: Since a much larger clone is just one base distant, this may be a read error. The rearrangement joins TRBV28 to TRBJ2-1; 8 bases map to TRBD2. CDR3 length: 16 residues. V lost 10 bases, J lost 4 bases, and 15 bases stayed unmatched. CDR1 and CDR2 (germline): MDHEN, SYDVKM. The CDR3 reads CANRQPGGGGYNEQFF. CDR3 nucleotide sequence: TGTGCCAACAGGCAACCGGGAGGGGGTGGGTACAATGAGCAGTTCTTC.

The sample holds many counts of this clonotype. A clone one base away is much larger, so this may be a read error. This CDR3 is missing its conserved last phenylalanine or tryptophan, likely due to a read error. The chain couples TRBV3-1 to TRBJ2-7; D unclear. The CDR3 runs to 13 residues. The V end lost 0 bases, the J end lost 6 bases, and 9 bases lay between the germline ends. Germline CDR1 reads LGHDT; CDR2 reads YNNKEL (reference sequence). CDR3 region: CASSQETDREQYL. The CDR3 DNA reads TGTGCCAGCAGCCAAGAAACTGATCGCGAGCAGTACCTC.